Listed here is a single TCR beta chain. The antigen remains unidentified. The sample originates from a study of immune cell composition in non-small cell lung cancer. The CDR3 length is 15 residues. Germline V gene data show CDR1 as SGHKS and CDR2 as YYEKEE (reference sequence). The V end lost 8 bases, the J end lost 3 bases, and 18 bases lay between the germline ends. The assay was immunoSEQ multiplex PCR, and TCRdb's table has in-frame clones only and misses some. Here the sample spans about 7,000 clones, 65% to 85% being singletons. Whole-study findings and limits: Lung adenocarcinomas had lower top 10 clone scores and clonality than squamous tumours.

The chain uses TRBV5-5 and TRBJ2-4, with TRBD2 as a possible D gene (5 bases). The sample taken for sequencing was lung tumor tissue. The receptor comes from a human donor with non-small cell lung cancer. The CDR3 DNA is TGTGCCAGTACCCCGGGATCTAACTTCAAAAACATTCAGTACTTC. Protein product: CASTPGSNFKNIQYF.